The rows below give T cell receptor beta chains drawn from one sample of a study of siplizumab effects on memory and regulatory T cells. Measured with immunoSEQ multiplex PCR; TCRdb has only the in-frame clones, and not every one. The data hold about 100,000 clones, with approximately 91% observed a single time. Sequences were obtained from CD4+ T cells sorted from blood. The receptors shown here come from a human donor in good health. Both conserved end residues are part of each CDR3. D genes are given only for firm matches. For some rows the clone size is stated as once, few or many, or as a class when expanded; others skip it.

d_gene: TRBD1; abundance: .; j_gene: TRBJ1-2; v_gene: TRBV5-6; CDR3aa: CASGEDRGNYGYTF; CDR3nt: TGTGCCAGCGGCGAGGACAGGGGTAACTATGGCTACACCTTC
d_gene: TRBD1; abundance: .; j_gene: TRBJ2-2; v_gene: TRBV5-4; CDR3aa: CASSSGTGTAGELFF; CDR3nt: TGTGCCAGCAGTTCTGGGACAGGAACGGCCGGGGAGCTGTTTTTT
d_gene: .; abundance: .; j_gene: TRBJ1-1; v_gene: TRBV6-1; CDR3aa: CASSEAISREAFF; CDR3nt: TGTGCCAGCAGTGAAGCTATCTCCCGAGAAGCTTTCTTT
d_gene: TRBD1; abundance: .; j_gene: TRBJ1-2; v_gene: TRBV10-3; CDR3aa: CAIKGQGTGFYGYTF; CDR3nt: TGTGCCATTAAAGGACAGGGCACTGGCTTCTATGGCTACACCTTC
d_gene: TRBD2; abundance: .; j_gene: TRBJ2-2; v_gene: TRBV19; CDR3aa: CASSRLAGGGGGELFF; CDR3nt: TGTGCCAGTAGTCGACTAGCGGGGGGCGGTGGCGGGGAGCTGTTTTTT
d_gene: TRBD1; abundance: .; j_gene: TRBJ2-7; v_gene: TRBV6-5; CDR3aa: CASSSDRASSYEQYF; CDR3nt: TGTGCCAGCAGTTCCGACAGGGCGTCCTCCTACGAGCAGTACTTC
d_gene: .; abundance: .; j_gene: TRBJ1-5; v_gene: TRBV5-8; CDR3aa: CASSLGGIARRSNQPQHF; CDR3nt: TGTGCCAGCAGCTTGGGAGGTATCGCCAGAAGGAGCAATCAGCCCCAGCATTTT
d_gene: TRBD2; abundance: .; j_gene: TRBJ2-1; v_gene: TRBV11-3; CDR3aa: CANSLGSSGLNNEQFF; CDR3nt: TGTGCCAACAGCTTAGGGTCTAGCGGGCTAAACAATGAGCAGTTCTTC
d_gene: .; abundance: .; j_gene: TRBJ2-6; v_gene: TRBV7-9; CDR3aa: CASSEWGVSGANVLTF; CDR3nt: TGTGCCAGCAGCGAATGGGGGGTATCCGGGGCCAACGTCCTGACTTTC
d_gene: TRBD1; abundance: .; j_gene: TRBJ1-2; v_gene: TRBV2; CDR3aa: CASRFEGATVGYTF; CDR3nt: TGTGCCAGCAGGTTTGAGGGGGCAACGGTTGGCTACACCTTC
d_gene: TRBD2; abundance: .; j_gene: TRBJ2-3; v_gene: TRBV7-2; CDR3aa: CASSFSGLATDTQYF; CDR3nt: TGTGCCAGCAGCTTCTCCGGACTAGCCACAGATACGCAGTATTTT
d_gene: .; abundance: once; j_gene: TRBJ2-2; v_gene: TRBV21-1; CDR3aa: CASSLPPPGAGITGELFF; CDR3nt: TGTGCCAGCAGCCTTCCCCCTCCGGGTGCCGGGATCACCGGGGAGCTGTTTTTT
d_gene: .; abundance: once; j_gene: TRBJ1-5; v_gene: TRBV9; CDR3aa: CASSVGEGQPQHF; CDR3nt: TGTGCCAGCAGCGTAGGGGAGGGGCAGCCCCAGCATTTT
d_gene: .; abundance: .; j_gene: TRBJ1-2; v_gene: TRBV19; CDR3aa: CASSVANYGYTF; CDR3nt: TGTGCCAGTAGCGTCGCTAACTATGGCTACACCTTC
d_gene: .; abundance: once; j_gene: TRBJ2-7; v_gene: TRBV27; CDR3aa: CASTYPLLGQSSYEQYF; CDR3nt: TGTGCCAGCACGTACCCCCTTCTCGGACAGAGCTCCTACGAGCAGTACTTC
d_gene: .; abundance: .; j_gene: TRBJ2-7; v_gene: TRBV6-6; CDR3aa: CASRSVGQGGSEQYF; CDR3nt: TGTGCCAGCAGATCCGTCGGACAGGGAGGGAGCGAGCAGTACTTC
d_gene: TRBD2; abundance: .; j_gene: TRBJ2-2; v_gene: TRBV13; CDR3aa: CASGSGGNTGELFF; CDR3nt: TGTGCCAGCGGGAGCGGGGGGAACACCGGGGAGCTGTTTTTT
d_gene: .; abundance: .; j_gene: TRBJ2-2; v_gene: TRBV21-1; CDR3aa: CASRIKDPGDVGTGELFF; CDR3nt: TGTGCCAGCAGGATAAAGGACCCGGGGGATGTCGGCACCGGGGAGCTGTTTTTT
d_gene: .; abundance: .; j_gene: TRBJ2-4; v_gene: TRBV7-8; CDR3aa: CASSLGRVAKNIQYF; CDR3nt: TGTGCCAGCAGCCTCGGACGGGTAGCCAAAAACATTCAGTACTTC
d_gene: .; abundance: .; j_gene: TRBJ2-7; v_gene: TRBV5-1; CDR3aa: CASSSTLGYEQYF; CDR3nt: TGCGCCAGCAGCTCCACTCTTGGCTACGAGCAGTACTTC
d_gene: .; abundance: .; j_gene: TRBJ2-1; v_gene: TRBV4-2; CDR3aa: CASSQVVPRHEQFF; CDR3nt: TGTGCCAGCAGCCAAGTAGTGCCCAGGCATGAGCAGTTCTTC
d_gene: .; abundance: .; j_gene: TRBJ1-5; v_gene: TRBV11-2; CDR3aa: CASSLGLNYQPQHF; CDR3nt: TGTGCCAGCAGCTTAGGCCTTAATTATCAGCCCCAGCATTTT
d_gene: .; abundance: .; j_gene: TRBJ2-7; v_gene: TRBV7-2; CDR3aa: CASSFDGYEQYF; CDR3nt: TGTGCCAGCAGCTTCGACGGCTACGAGCAGTACTTC
d_gene: .; abundance: .; j_gene: TRBJ2-3; v_gene: TRBV5-1; CDR3aa: CASASSTDTQYF; CDR3nt: TGCGCCAGCGCTAGTAGCACAGATACGCAGTATTTT
d_gene: .; abundance: once; j_gene: TRBJ1-1; v_gene: TRBV5-1; CDR3aa: CASSISQVMNTEAFF; CDR3nt: TGCGCCAGCAGCATTTCACAGGTCATGAACACTGAAGCTTTCTTT
d_gene: .; abundance: .; j_gene: TRBJ1-1; v_gene: TRBV5-4; CDR3aa: CASSWDRGAATEAFF; CDR3nt: TGTGCCAGCAGCTGGGATCGAGGGGCGGCCACTGAAGCTTTCTTT
d_gene: .; abundance: once; j_gene: TRBJ2-3; v_gene: TRBV6-5; CDR3aa: CASSNGQSTDTQYF; CDR3nt: TGTGCCAGCAGCAATGGACAGAGCACAGATACGCAGTATTTT
d_gene: .; abundance: .; j_gene: TRBJ1-1; v_gene: TRBV18; CDR3aa: CASSPQAANTEAFF; CDR3nt: TGTGCCAGCTCACCACAGGCGGCGAACACTGAAGCTTTCTTT
d_gene: .; abundance: .; j_gene: TRBJ1-5; v_gene: TRBV7-2; CDR3aa: CASSLARLNQPQHF; CDR3nt: TGTGCCAGCAGCTTAGCGAGATTAAATCAGCCCCAGCATTTT
d_gene: .; abundance: few; j_gene: TRBJ1-1; v_gene: TRBV27; CDR3aa: CASSLRGFGEAFF; CDR3nt: TGTGCCAGCAGTTTAAGGGGGTTCGGTGAAGCTTTCTTT
d_gene: .; abundance: .; j_gene: TRBJ2-7; v_gene: TRBV7-8; CDR3aa: CASSLGWISYEQYF; CDR3nt: TGTGCCAGCAGCTTAGGGTGGATCTCCTACGAGCAGTACTTC
d_gene: .; abundance: .; j_gene: TRBJ2-7; v_gene: TRBV19; CDR3aa: CASRREASSYEQYF; CDR3nt: TGTGCCAGTCGCCGAGAGGCGAGCTCCTACGAGCAGTACTTC
d_gene: .; abundance: .; j_gene: TRBJ1-1; v_gene: TRBV11-1; CDR3aa: CASSYTEDTEAFF; CDR3nt: TGTGCCAGCAGCTACACAGAGGACACTGAAGCTTTCTTT
d_gene: .; abundance: .; j_gene: TRBJ2-1; v_gene: TRBV10-3; CDR3aa: CAISEDNSYNEQFF; CDR3nt: TGTGCCATCAGTGAGGACAACTCCTACAATGAGCAGTTCTTC
d_gene: .; abundance: .; j_gene: TRBJ1-2; v_gene: TRBV4-1; CDR3aa: CASSQHRDKFPFYGYTF; CDR3nt: TGCGCCAGCAGCCAACACCGGGACAAGTTTCCCTTCTATGGCTACACCTTC
d_gene: .; abundance: .; j_gene: TRBJ1-2; v_gene: TRBV18; CDR3aa: CASSPDRNYGYTF; CDR3nt: TGTGCCAGCTCACCCGACAGAAACTATGGCTACACCTTC
d_gene: .; abundance: .; j_gene: TRBJ2-5; v_gene: TRBV7-3; CDR3aa: CASSPPGQETQYF; CDR3nt: TGTGCCAGCAGCCCCCCGGGACAAGAGACCCAGTACTTC
d_gene: .; abundance: .; j_gene: TRBJ1-1; v_gene: TRBV10-3; CDR3aa: CAISDLGTNTEAFF; CDR3nt: TGTGCCATCAGTGATCTGGGGACGAACACTGAAGCTTTCTTT
d_gene: .; abundance: .; j_gene: TRBJ2-7; v_gene: TRBV6-1; CDR3aa: CASTPGRVNEQYF; CDR3nt: TGTGCCAGCACCCCGGGACGGGTGAACGAGCAGTACTTC
d_gene: .; abundance: .; j_gene: TRBJ1-4; v_gene: TRBV10-3; CDR3aa: CAINRVPNEKLFF; CDR3nt: TGTGCCATCAACAGGGTTCCTAATGAAAAACTGTTTTTT
d_gene: .; abundance: .; j_gene: TRBJ1-2; v_gene: TRBV11-2; CDR3aa: CASSSVTVIYGYTF; CDR3nt: TGTGCCAGCAGCTCCGTGACAGTGATCTATGGCTACACCTTC
d_gene: .; abundance: .; j_gene: TRBJ1-2; v_gene: TRBV18; CDR3aa: CASSPPQGSEGGYTF; CDR3nt: TGTGCCAGCTCACCACCCCAGGGTAGTGAGGGTGGCTACACCTTC
d_gene: .; abundance: .; j_gene: TRBJ2-1; v_gene: TRBV10-1; CDR3aa: CASSVIGKNEQFF; CDR3nt: TGCGCCAGCAGTGTCATAGGGAAAAATGAGCAGTTCTTC
d_gene: .; abundance: .; j_gene: TRBJ2-5; v_gene: TRBV5-4; CDR3aa: CASSRNLQGRGSSETQYF; CDR3nt: TGTGCCAGCAGCCGAAACCTACAGGGAAGGGGGAGTTCGGAGACCCAGTACTTC